This T cell receptor beta chain was identified in a study of sequential checkpoint blockade in melanoma. The protocol was immunoSEQ multiplex PCR, while the TCRdb copy is restricted to in-frame clones and leaves out a portion. The sample shows 18,000 or so clones, around 74% of them seen only once. Treatment denoted: randomized to nivolumab then ipilimumab (arm A) or the reverse (arm B). Per germline, CDR1 LNHDA and CDR2 SQIVND (reference sequence). V lost 3 bases to trimming and J lost 2 bases, with 16 bases between them. The CDR3 has 17 residues. The sequence was collected from a human donor with melanoma. This chain uses TRBV19 with TRBJ2-2; unclear D gene. Sequenced material: CD8+ T cells sorted from blood (inferred from file names), taken from a patient given nivolumab and ipilimumab in sequence. The CDR3 sequence is CASSISSQVINTGELFF. CDR3 coding DNA: TGTGCCAGTAGTATTTCCTCCCAGGTGATTAACACCGGGGAGCTGTTTTTT.